A single T cell receptor beta chain is shown here with its context. Its antigen is currently unknown. The data derive from a study of siplizumab effects on memory and regulatory T cells. Sequencing was performed with immunoSEQ multiplex PCR; in TCRdb, only in-frame clones are kept and a portion is missing. Counted here are over 70,000 clones, around 95% occurring once; the ten biggest clones make up less than 20%. Study results and limitations: No naive or memory phenotype could be assigned to roughly 75-95% of proliferating clones.

Looked up from germline, CDR1 is MNHEY and CDR2 is SVGAGI. Trimming pared 0 bases from V and 10 bases from J, leaving 12 bases between. This CDR3 comprises 14 residues. The origin of this receptor is a human donor in good health. What was sequenced was CD8+ T cells sorted from blood. This chain connects TRBV6-5 to TRBJ2-2; no firm D call. The CDR3 is CASSYSGVRTELFF. The CDR3 DNA is TGTGCCAGCAGTTACTCTGGAGTACGTACGGAGCTGTTTTTT.